The clone carrying this T cell receptor beta chain came up many times. TCRdb recomputed calls from the reads with MiXCR, one row per CDR3 protein. This sample has roughly 230,000 distinct CDR3 sequences, with around 28% found just once. Germline CDR1 reads GTSNPN; CDR2 reads SVGIG (reference sequence). Trimming took off 3 bases at V and 5 bases at J, with 16 bases between the two ends. The CDR3 is 14 amino acids. The data derive from a study of kidney transplant recipient with SARS-CoV-2 infection. This clonotype was obtained from a male patient in his 30s who had COVID-19 and was a kidney transplant recipient. The graft donor may be the source of some T cells. This chain links TRBV30 with TRBJ1-1; a weak D match, TRBD1 (5 bases). Specimen: a blood sample, collected at baseline and between days 110 and 120 from a kidney transplant recipient. CDR3 region: CAWSVRRGMTEAFF. CDR3 nucleotide sequence: TGTGCCTGGAGCGTTCGGAGGGGTATGACTGAAGCTTTCTTT.